Below are 27 T cell receptor beta chains sequenced from a single sample in a study of blood T cell repertoires in COVID-19. Assay: immunoSEQ multiplex PCR; the TCRdb copy retains only in-frame clones and omits some. Counted here are about 130,000 clones, around 79% occurring once; the ten biggest clones make up 20% to 25%. The source material was peripheral blood. These receptors originate from a man aged 80 or over with acute or convalescent COVID-19.

The J gene is TRBJ2-3, the V gene TRBV4-1; D not certain. In germline, CDR1 is MGHRA, CDR2 YSYEKL. V lost 3 bases, J lost 0 bases, and 10 bases lay in between. The CDR3 spans 15 residues. This chain's CDR3 is CASSQLSVSTDTQYF. The CDR3, as DNA: TGCGCCAGCAGCCAGCTGAGCGTAAGCACAGATACGCAGTATTTT.

V is TRBV6-1 and J is TRBJ1-2; 10 nucleotides agree with TRBD1. Germline V gene lookup returns CDR1 MNHNS and CDR2 SASEGT. CDR3 length: 15 amino acids. Trimming removed 1 base from V and 4 bases from J; junction bases left unmatched: 3. The CDR3 spells CASSEGTGGFYGYTF. In nucleotides, the CDR3 is TGTGCCAGCAGTGAAGGGACAGGGGGGTTCTATGGCTACACCTTC.

The chain joins TRBV5-1 to TRBJ2-6; D might be TRBD1 (6 bases). The CDR3 runs 15 residues. CDR1 and CDR2 (germline): SGHRS, YFSETQ. With 3 bases removed from V and 2 bases from J, the gap between germline ends came to 9 bases. The CDR3 DNA sequence: TGCGCCAGCAGCTGGGACATGCCTGGGGCCAACGTCCTGACTTTC. Encoded protein: CASSWDMPGANVLTF.

The chain employs TRBV6-5 and TRBJ2-6; the match to TRBD2 covers 7 bases. The CDR3 is made up of 15 amino acids. V shed 6 bases and J 2 bases; nucleotides not matched to a gene: 4. CDR1 and CDR2 (germline): MNHEY, SVGAGI. DNA for the CDR3: TGTGCCAGCAGAGAGAGCGGGGCTGGGGCCAACGTCCTGACTTTC. This sequence encodes CASRESGAGANVLTF.

V is TRBV19 and J is TRBJ1-2; D is unresolved. Trimming removed 5 bases at V and 0 bases at J, with 7 bases between. The V gene's germline CDR1 is LNHDA and CDR2 SQIVND (reference sequence). There are 13 residues in the CDR3. The chain's CDR3 is CASSLTTNYGYTF. The CDR3 DNA is TGTGCCAGTAGTCTGACAACTAACTATGGCTACACCTTC.

Only a few counts were recorded for this clone. The V call is TRBV6-5, the J call TRBJ1-1, with 8 bases lining up with TRBD1. The germline CDR1 and CDR2 sequences are MNHEY and SVGAGI. This CDR3 comprises 12 residues. V trimming: 8 bases; J trimming: 7 bases; junction bases outside the gene matches: 6. DNA of the CDR3: TGTGCCAGCGGAGACAGGGGACTTGAAGCTTTCTTT. Protein sequence: CASGDRGLEAFF.

CDR3 bases: TGTGCCAGCAGCAGACAGGGGACCCCCCTCCACTTT. Its protein is CASSRQGTPLHF. The V gene is TRBV3-1 (or the pseudogene TRBV3-2), the J gene TRBJ1-6; 8 nucleotides agree with TRBD1. CDR1 is LGHDT, CDR2 YNNKEL, per germline (reference sequence). The length of the CDR3 is 12 residues. Losses at the gene ends were 5 bases for V and 13 bases for J; bases not matched to a gene: 4.

This chain links TRBV28 with TRBJ1-2; TRBD1 matches 10 bases. The trim removed 4 bases at V and 4 bases at J, leaving 3 bases unmatched. This CDR3 comprises 14 residues. Germline lookup yields CDR1 MDHEN and CDR2 SYDVKM. CDR3 amino acids: CASSSRTGGYGYTF. The CDR3 DNA reads as TGTGCCAGCAGTTCCCGGACAGGGGGCTATGGCTACACCTTC.

V and J are TRBV7-2 and TRBJ2-5; 9 nucleotides line up with TRBD2. J lost 5 bases, V lost 2 bases, and 9 bases had no gene match. The CDR3 extends over 16 amino acids. Germline lookup yields CDR1 SGHTA and CDR2 FQGNSA. The CDR3 DNA sequence: TGTGCCAGCAGCTTAAATTTTCAGCGGGGGGCGGAGACCCAGTACTTC. Its translation is CASSLNFQRGAETQYF.

The V gene is TRBV5-1, the J gene TRBJ2-1; 8 nucleotides line up with TRBD2. The CDR3 loop spans 16 amino acids. Germline V gene sequence: CDR1 SGHRS, CDR2 YFSETQ. V lost 0 bases and J lost 5; bases outside the gene matches: 7. The CDR3 reads CASSLAPVAGNNEQFF. CDR3 nucleotide sequence: TGCGCCAGCAGCTTGGCCCCAGTAGCGGGGAACAATGAGCAGTTCTTC.

This clone has more than one count but fewer than ten. This rearrangement joins TRBV20-1 to TRBJ1-4; 9 bases are shared with TRBD1. There are 17 residues in the CDR3. V trimming: 3 bases; J trimming: 5 bases; junction bases outside the gene matches: 13. CDR1 DFQATT and CDR2 SNEGSKA come from the germline V gene (reference sequence). The CDR3 bases are TGCAGTGCTAGTCCACAGGGGGCGCTTGATGGGAATGAAAAACTGTTTTTT. This codes for CSASPQGALDGNEKLFF.

This clone has only one observation. The CDR3 loop reads CASSRQENYGYTF. The CDR3, as DNA: TGTGCCAGCAGTAGACAGGAAAACTATGGCTACACCTTC. This chain joins TRBV27 and TRBJ1-2, with D maybe TRBD1 (6 bases). Per the germline V gene, CDR1 is MNHEY and CDR2 is SMNVEV (reference sequence). V was clipped by 5 bases and J by 2 bases, with 9 bases between them. The length of the CDR3 is 13 residues.

This clone was picked up a small number of times. The gene calls are TRBV7-2 and TRBJ1-3; TRBD1 is a possible D gene (5 bases). CDR1 is SGHTA and CDR2 is FQGNSA in the germline V gene. There are 15 residues in the CDR3. With 5 bases removed from V and 0 bases from J, the gap between germline ends came to 11 bases. The CDR3 DNA sequence: TGTGCCAGCAGCCCGTCGGGGGGCTCTGGAAACACCATATATTTT. It yields the protein CASSPSGGSGNTIYF.

The chain has TRBV2 and TRBJ1-1; a possible D gene is TRBD1 (6 bases). Germline values: CDR1 SNHLY, CDR2 FYNNEI. The germline V and J ends were trimmed by 6 bases and 0 bases, with 8 bases remaining between them. The CDR3 consists of 13 residues. The CDR3 spells CASRTGLNTEAFF. The CDR3 DNA sequence: TGTGCCAGCAGAACAGGGTTGAACACTGAAGCTTTCTTT. Full variable domain (missing parts from reference TRBV2 and TRBJ1-1): EPEVTQTPSHQVTQMGQEVILRCVPISNHLYFYWYRQILGQKVEFLVSFYNNEISEKSEIFDDQFSVERPDGSNFTLKIRSTKLEDSAMYFCASRTGLNTEAFFGQGTRLTVV.

This clone appeared a few times. The J gene is TRBJ1-5, the V gene TRBV7-2; 7 bases match TRBD1. Germline V gives CDR1 SGHTA, CDR2 FQGNSA. V was pared by 6 bases and J by 4 bases, with 9 bases of the junction left unmatched. This CDR3 spans 15 amino acids. The CDR3 coding sequence is TGTGCCAGCAGTTCGACAGGGCTAAATAATCAGCCCCAGCATTTT. It specifies CASSSTGLNNQPQHF.

The chain joins TRBV6-5 to TRBJ1-3, with D perhaps TRBD1 (5 bases). Deletions cut 6 bases from V and 4 bases from J, with 16 bases between. Germline CDR1 MNHEY, CDR2 SVGAGI. The length of the CDR3 is 15 residues. CDR3 bases: TGTGCCAGCAGGGTCAACACAGGTTGGGGAAACACCATATATTTT. It is translated as CASRVNTGWGNTIYF.

The J gene is TRBJ2-7, the V gene TRBV28; 8 bases map to TRBD2. The CDR3 spans 14 residues. Trimming cost V 6 bases and J 0 bases; bases outside gene matches: 4. The germline V gene encodes CDR1 MDHEN and CDR2 SYDVKM. The CDR3 sequence: CASRPSGGSYEQYF. The CDR3 DNA sequence: TGTGCCAGCAGACCAAGCGGGGGCTCCTACGAGCAGTACTTC.

This clone was observed a few times. The gene calls are TRBV19 and TRBJ2-7; 7 bases align to TRBD1. The V gene end was trimmed by 3 bases and the J gene end by 3 bases; junction bases not matched to a gene: 8. The CDR3 spans 15 residues. Per the germline V gene, CDR1 is LNHDA and CDR2 is SQIVND (reference sequence). This CDR3 is CASSIDRERVYEQYF. The CDR3 region has the DNA TGTGCCAGTAGTATCGACAGGGAGAGGGTCTACGAGCAGTACTTC.

V usage is TRBV5-1 and J usage is TRBJ2-3; unclear D gene. The CDR3 spans 16 residues. Trimming removed 0 bases at V and 1 base at J, with 12 bases between. Looked up from germline, CDR1 is SGHRS and CDR2 is YFSETQ. The DNA of the CDR3 is TGCGCCAGCAGCTTGGTGGCAGGTTTTGGCACAGATACGCAGTATTTT. This encodes CASSLVAGFGTDTQYF.

This clone was picked up one time. The V gene is TRBV9, the J gene TRBJ2-2; no firm D call. Germline V CDR1 and CDR2: SGDLS, YYNGEE. Trimming removed 4 bases at V and 6 bases at J, with 4 bases between. The CDR3 is made up of 11 amino acids. The CDR3 sequence: CASSTSGELFF. The CDR3 DNA sequence: TGTGCCAGCAGCACTTCCGGGGAGCTGTTTTTT.

This clone is a singleton in its sample. This sample also contains other DNA sequences that code for the same CDR3. The rearrangement uses TRBV5-1 and TRBJ2-3; 15 nucleotides align to TRBD2. The CDR3 is made up of 15 amino acids. Germline V lookup: CDR1 SGHRS, CDR2 YFSETQ. The ends lost 3 bases at V and 6 bases at J; junction bases unmatched: 2. CDR3 DNA sequence: TGCGCCAGCAGCTCCGGGACTAGCGGGGGGGATACGCAGTATTTT. Its translation is CASSSGTSGGDTQYF. Combining the CDR3 with reference TRBV5-1 and TRBJ2-3 gives the whole variable domain KAGVTQTPRYLIKTRGQQVTLSCSPISGHRSVSWYQQTPGQGLQFLFEYFSETQRNKGNFPGRFSGRQFSNSRSEMNVSTLELGDSALYLCASSSGTSGGDTQYFGPGTRLTVL.

The rearrangement links TRBV27 to TRBJ2-1; TRBD2 is a possible D gene (7 bases). The germline gives CDR1 MNHEY, CDR2 SMNVEV (reference sequence). The CDR3 contains 17 residues. Trimming pared 7 bases from V and 2 bases from J, leaving 21 bases between. The CDR3 reads CASTHKTVGGPYNEQFF. DNA of the CDR3: TGTGCCAGCACACACAAAACGGTGGGGGGGCCCTACAATGAGCAGTTCTTC.

This chain uses TRBV7-2 with TRBJ2-3, with TRBD2 matching over 9 bases. This CDR3 is 19 amino acids long. V lost 1 base to trimming and J lost 5 bases; unmatched junction nucleotides: 16. CDR1 is SGHTA and CDR2 is FQGNSA in the germline V gene. CDR3: CASSLDYPSGGGARDTQYF. In nucleotides, the CDR3 is TGTGCCAGCAGCTTAGATTATCCTAGCGGCGGGGGGGCCAGAGATACGCAGTATTTT.

This chain's CDR3 is CASRQESSGNTIYF. The CDR3 DNA reads as TGCGCCAGCAGACAGGAGAGCTCTGGAAACACCATATATTTT. The rearrangement links TRBV5-1 to TRBJ1-3, with a possible D match to TRBD1 (5 bases). The CDR3 sequence is 14 residues long. Germline assignment: CDR1 SGHRS and CDR2 YFSETQ. The germline V and J ends were trimmed by 5 bases and 0 bases, with 9 bases remaining between them. The whole variable domain, filled in from reference TRBV5-1 and TRBJ1-3, reads KAGVTQTPRYLIKTRGQQVTLSCSPISGHRSVSWYQQTPGQGLQFLFEYFSETQRNKGNFPGRFSGRQFSNSRSEMNVSTLELGDSALYLCASRQESSGNTIYFGEGSWLTVV.

J is TRBJ1-2 and V is TRBV3-1 (or the pseudogene TRBV3-2), with a possible D match to TRBD1 (5 bases). The germline V gene encodes CDR1 LGHDT and CDR2 YNNKEL (reference sequence). This CDR3 region has 13 residues. Trimming removed 0 bases at V and 7 bases at J, with 9 bases between. Written as DNA, the CDR3 is TGTGCCAGCAGCCAAGACAGGGTTGGTGGCTACACCTTC. Translated, it gives CASSQDRVGGYTF.

The rearrangement links TRBV19 to TRBJ1-2; D possibly corresponds to TRBD1 (6 bases). The CDR3 runs to 15 residues. Germline V gene sequence: CDR1 LNHDA, CDR2 SQIVND (reference sequence). V lost 5 bases and J 4 bases, leaving 17 bases between the germline ends. CDR3 in DNA: TGTGCCAGTAGTCCTACAGGGAATCTCGGCTATGGCTACACCTTC. Its protein is CASSPTGNLGYGYTF. The full variable domain, with the rest looked up from reference TRBV19 and TRBJ1-2, is DGGITQSPKYLFRKEGQNVTLSCEQNLNHDAMYWYRQDPGQGLRLIYYSQIVNDFQKGDIAEGYSVSREKKESFPLTVTSAQKNPTAFYLCASSPTGNLGYGYTFGSGTRLTVV.

The chain couples TRBV28 to TRBJ1-3; a possible D gene is TRBD1 (6 bases). Looked up from germline, CDR1 is MDHEN and CDR2 is SYDVKM. V was pared by 6 bases and J by 4 bases, with 16 bases between. The CDR3 has 15 residues. The CDR3 sequence: CASSLSGTPGNTIYF. DNA for the CDR3: TGTGCCAGCAGCCTAAGTGGGACACCAGGAAACACCATATATTTT.